These 10 T cell receptor beta chains originate from one sample sequenced in a study of blood T cell repertoires in COVID-19. TCRdb's table, derived via immunoSEQ multiplex PCR, lists solely in-frame clones and lacks some. The table shows under 250,000 clones, with 82% occurring only once. Sequencing used PBMCs or T cells enriched from blood (not recorded which). These receptor sequences come from a woman aged 55-75 years who had recovered from COVID-19.

CDR3 in amino acids: CASSLGAPQETEQYF. The CDR3 bases are TGTGCCAGCAGCTTAGGGGCCCCACAGGAGACCGAGCAGTACTTC. This chain links TRBV7-2 with TRBJ2-7; D is possibly TRBD1 (5 bases). The CDR3 sequence is 15 residues long. V lost 1 base to trimming and J lost 6 bases, with 16 bases between them. CDR1 and CDR2 (germline): SGHTA, FQGNSA.

This chain uses TRBV19 with TRBJ1-1, with TRBD1 identical over 9 bases. Trimming at V came to 1 base and at J to 11 bases, leaving 11 bases not matched to a gene. This CDR3 has 15 amino acids. The germline CDR1 and CDR2 sequences are LNHDA and SQIVND (reference sequence). CDR3 nucleotides: TGTGCCAGTAGTATAGGGGGGGACAGGGCTGTTTTGGCTTTCTTT. It translates to CASSIGGDRAVLAFF.

The chain uses TRBV6-5 and TRBJ1-3; D gene unclear. CDR1 and CDR2 from the germline V gene are MNHEY and SVGAGI. The length of the CDR3 is 16 residues. The V end lost 4 bases, the J end lost 1 base, and 14 bases lay between the germline ends. This CDR3 reads CASSSATVTSGNTIYF. DNA for the CDR3: TGTGCCAGCAGTTCCGCAACCGTAACTTCTGGAAACACCATATATTTT.

The V call is TRBV7-3, the J call TRBJ2-3; 10 nucleotides agree with TRBD1. Trimming at V came to 2 bases and at J to 5 bases, leaving 10 bases not matched to a gene. The CDR3 is 17 residues long. Germline CDR1 and CDR2: SGHTA and FQGTGA. Written as DNA, the CDR3 is TGTGCCAGCAGCTTACGAGGGGGGACAGGGGAAGGAGATACGCAGTATTTT. Translation gives CASSLRGGTGEGDTQYF.

This chain uses TRBV11-2 with TRBJ2-1, with D possibly being TRBD2 (5 bases). V lost 4 bases, J lost 0 bases, and 16 bases lay in between. The length of the CDR3 is 17 residues. Per germline, CDR1 SGHAT and CDR2 FQNNGV. The CDR3 loop reads CASSSTRTVSSYNEQFF. CDR3 nucleotide sequence: TGTGCCAGCAGCTCAACTCGGACTGTAAGCTCCTACAATGAGCAGTTCTTC.

This sequence joins TRBV5-1 and TRBJ2-7, with D possibly being TRBD2 (5 bases). Germline lookup yields CDR1 SGHRS and CDR2 YFSETQ. V lost 6 bases and J lost 3, with 16 bases in between. This CDR3 contains 14 residues. The DNA for the CDR3 is TGCGCCAGCAATGTCGGAGGACCTAACTACGAGCAGTACTTC. This codes for CASNVGGPNYEQYF.

The chain links TRBV5-1 to TRBJ1-6; D is perhaps TRBD1 (5 bases). Germline V gene data show CDR1 as SGHRS and CDR2 as YFSETQ. Trimming pared 1 base from V and 9 bases from J, leaving 5 bases between. The CDR3 consists of 12 residues. The CDR3 DNA is TGCGCCAGCAGCTTGACAGGTTCACCCCTCCACTTT. Translation gives CASSLTGSPLHF.

The V call is TRBV19, the J call TRBJ1-5; 7 positions match TRBD1. The V gene's germline CDR1 is LNHDA and CDR2 SQIVND (reference sequence). The junction had 5 bases not matched to a gene; V was cut back by 4 bases and J by 2 bases. The length of the CDR3 is 15 residues. The chain's CDR3 is CASSTVTGGNQPQHF. The CDR3 DNA reads as TGTGCCAGTAGTACCGTCACAGGGGGCAATCAGCCCCAGCATTTT.

This chain links TRBV10-3 with TRBJ2-3, with D tentatively TRBD1 (6 bases). V was clipped by 7 bases and J by 0 bases, with 11 bases between them. Germline V CDR1 and CDR2: ENHRY, SYGVKD. The CDR3 is 14 amino acids. CDR3: CAIKPGASTDTQYF. The CDR3 region has the DNA TGTGCCATCAAACCAGGGGCAAGCACAGATACGCAGTATTTT.

This chain uses TRBV10-3 with TRBJ2-1; TRBD2 matches 15 bases. CDR1 and CDR2 from the germline V gene are ENHRY and SYGVKD. The CDR3 has 17 residues. With 4 bases clipped from V and 6 bases from J, the junction kept 7 bases outside the gene matches. The CDR3 region has the DNA TGTGCCATCAGTGGGACTAGCGGGAGGGCTGCTGGCAATGAGCAGTTCTTC. Its protein is CAISGTSGRAAGNEQFF.